Below, one T cell receptor (beta chain) is given with its context. This specimen belongs to a study of blood T cell repertoires in COVID-19. Some clones are missing from TCRdb's copy, which holds only in-frame ones; the method was immunoSEQ multiplex PCR. Among about 350,000 clones listed, around 87% were seen once. Germline loops: CDR1 LNHDA, CDR2 SQIVND (reference sequence). The ends were cut back, 0 bases at V and 3 bases at J, with 16 bases in the middle. CDR3 size: 17 residues. Sequencing was performed on PBMCs or T cells enriched from blood (not recorded which). The chain has TRBV19 and TRBJ2-3, with D possibly matching TRBD2 (5 bases). The receptor was derived from a woman in her thirties who had recovered from COVID-19. The CDR3 DNA sequence: TGTGCCAGTAGTATAGATCTCCAGCGGTCAAGGACAGATACGCAGTATTTT. This codes for CASSIDLQRSRTDTQYF.